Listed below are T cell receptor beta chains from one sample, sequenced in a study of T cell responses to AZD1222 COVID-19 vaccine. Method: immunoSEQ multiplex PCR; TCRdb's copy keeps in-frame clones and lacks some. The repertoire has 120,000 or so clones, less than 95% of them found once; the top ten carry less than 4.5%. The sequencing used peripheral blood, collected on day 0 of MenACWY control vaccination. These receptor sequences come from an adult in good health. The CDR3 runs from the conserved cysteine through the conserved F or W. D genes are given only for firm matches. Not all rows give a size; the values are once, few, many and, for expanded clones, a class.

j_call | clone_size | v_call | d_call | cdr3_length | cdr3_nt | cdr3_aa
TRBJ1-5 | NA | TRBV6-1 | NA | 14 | TGTGCCAGCAGTGAAGCCCCTAGGTATCAGCCCCAGCATTTT | CASSEAPRYQPQHF
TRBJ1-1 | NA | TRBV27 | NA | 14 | TGTGCCAGCAGTTTATCGGGGGCGGTCACTGAAGCTTTCTTT | CASSLSGAVTEAFF
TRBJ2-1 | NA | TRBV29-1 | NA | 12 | TGCAGCGTTATTCTAGTCATCGATGAGCAGTTCTTC | CSVILVIDEQFF
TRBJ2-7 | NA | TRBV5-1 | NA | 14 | TGCGCCAGCAGCTTGGAGGAGGGCCCCTACGAGCAGTACTTC | CASSLEEGPYEQYF
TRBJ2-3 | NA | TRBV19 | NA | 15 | TGTGCCAGTAGTCTGAGAGCGGAAAGCACAGATACGCAGTATTTT | CASSLRAESTDTQYF
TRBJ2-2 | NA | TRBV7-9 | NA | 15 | TGTGCCAGCACCCACGGCGGGTCGAACACCGGGGAGCTGTTTTTT | CASTHGGSNTGELFF
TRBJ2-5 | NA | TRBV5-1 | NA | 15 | TGCGCCAGCAGCTTGGGTACAGGCCGGGGAGAGACCCAGTACTTC | CASSLGTGRGETQYF
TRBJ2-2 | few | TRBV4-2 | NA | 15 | TGTGCCAGCAGCCAAAACCAGGGGGAGGGAGGGGAGCTGTTTTTT | CASSQNQGEGGELFF
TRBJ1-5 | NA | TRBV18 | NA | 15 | TGTGCCAGCTCAATGTCGGGCAGGGGCAATCAGCCCCAGCATTTT | CASSMSGRGNQPQHF
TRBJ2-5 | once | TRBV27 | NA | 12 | TGTGCCAGCAGTTTAACGGGTGAGACCCAGTACTTC | CASSLTGETQYF
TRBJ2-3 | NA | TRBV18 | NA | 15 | TGTGCCAGCTCACCACCGTCCCTCCCCACAGATACGCAGTATTTT | CASSPPSLPTDTQYF
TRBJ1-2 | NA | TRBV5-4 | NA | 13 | TGTGCCAGCAGCTTGAAGGCCCCCCAGAGCTACACCTTC | CASSLKAPQSYTF
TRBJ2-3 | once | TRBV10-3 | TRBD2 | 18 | TGTGCCATCAGTGAAGGGGGGCTAGCGGGTGGCAGCACAGATACGCAGTATTTT | CAISEGGLAGGSTDTQYF
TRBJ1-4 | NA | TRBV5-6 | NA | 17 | TGTGCCAGCAGCTTGACCTACAGGACTGAAACTAATGAAAAACTGTTTTTT | CASSLTYRTETNEKLFF
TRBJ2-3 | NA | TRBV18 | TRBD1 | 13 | TGTGCCAGCTCACCACGGGACAGAGATACGCAGTATTTT | CASSPRDRDTQYF